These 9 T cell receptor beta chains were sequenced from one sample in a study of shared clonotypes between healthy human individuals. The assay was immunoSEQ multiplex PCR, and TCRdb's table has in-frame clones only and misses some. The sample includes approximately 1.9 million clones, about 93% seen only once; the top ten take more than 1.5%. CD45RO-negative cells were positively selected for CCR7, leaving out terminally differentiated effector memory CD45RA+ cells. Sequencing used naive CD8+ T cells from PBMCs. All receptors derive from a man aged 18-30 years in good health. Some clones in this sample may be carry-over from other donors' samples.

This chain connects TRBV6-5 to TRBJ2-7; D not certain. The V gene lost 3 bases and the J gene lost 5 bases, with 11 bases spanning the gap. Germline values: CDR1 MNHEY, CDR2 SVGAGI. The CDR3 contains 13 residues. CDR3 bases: TGTGCCAGCAGTTATGGAGTAACCCACGAGCAGTACTTC. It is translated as CASSYGVTHEQYF.

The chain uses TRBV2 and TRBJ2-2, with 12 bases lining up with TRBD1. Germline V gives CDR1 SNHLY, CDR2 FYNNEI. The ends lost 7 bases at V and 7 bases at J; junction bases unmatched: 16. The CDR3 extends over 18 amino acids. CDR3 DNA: TGTGCCAGCACCGAAGAGGGACAGGGGGCTGCGGCGGACGGGGAGCTGTTTTTT. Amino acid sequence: CASTEEGQGAAADGELFF. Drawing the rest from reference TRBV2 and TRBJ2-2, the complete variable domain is EPEVTQTPSHQVTQMGQEVILRCVPISNHLYFYWYRQILGQKVEFLVSFYNNEISEKSEIFDDQFSVERPDGSNFTLKIRSTKLEDSAMYFCASTEEGQGAAADGELFFGEGSRLTVL.

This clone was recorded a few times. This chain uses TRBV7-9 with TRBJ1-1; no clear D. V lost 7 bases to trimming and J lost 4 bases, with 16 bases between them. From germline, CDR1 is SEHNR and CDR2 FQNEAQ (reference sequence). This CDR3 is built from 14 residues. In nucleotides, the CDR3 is TGTGCCAGCACCGCGGCACTCGCCCCCACTGAAGCTTTCTTT. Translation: CASTAALAPTEAFF.

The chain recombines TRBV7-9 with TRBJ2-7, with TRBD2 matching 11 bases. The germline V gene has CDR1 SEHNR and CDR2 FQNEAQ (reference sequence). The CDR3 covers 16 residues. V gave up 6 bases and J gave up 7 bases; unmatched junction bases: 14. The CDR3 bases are TGTGCCAGCAGTATCTCTAGCGGGAGGACCTCGGGGGAGCAGTACTTC. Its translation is CASSISSGRTSGEQYF.

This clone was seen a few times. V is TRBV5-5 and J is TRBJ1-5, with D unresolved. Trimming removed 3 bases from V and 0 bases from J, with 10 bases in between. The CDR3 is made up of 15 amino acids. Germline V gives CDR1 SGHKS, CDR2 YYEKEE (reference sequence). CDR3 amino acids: CASSYGENSNQPQHF. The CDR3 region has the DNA TGTGCCAGCAGCTACGGGGAGAATAGCAATCAGCCCCAGCATTTT.

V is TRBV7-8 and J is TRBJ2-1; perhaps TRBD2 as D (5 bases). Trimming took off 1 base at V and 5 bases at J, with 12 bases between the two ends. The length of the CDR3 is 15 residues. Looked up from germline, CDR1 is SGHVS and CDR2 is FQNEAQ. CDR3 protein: CASSLVEVWDNEQFF. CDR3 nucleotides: TGTGCCAGCAGCTTAGTGGAGGTCTGGGACAATGAGCAGTTCTTC.

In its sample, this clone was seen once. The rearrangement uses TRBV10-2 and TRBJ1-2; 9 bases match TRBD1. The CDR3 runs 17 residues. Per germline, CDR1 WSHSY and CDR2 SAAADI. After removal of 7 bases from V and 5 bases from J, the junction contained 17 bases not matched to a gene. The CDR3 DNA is TGCGCCAGCACTGAATACTATTCCGGGACAGGGACTTATGGCTACACCTTC. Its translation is CASTEYYSGTGTYGYTF.

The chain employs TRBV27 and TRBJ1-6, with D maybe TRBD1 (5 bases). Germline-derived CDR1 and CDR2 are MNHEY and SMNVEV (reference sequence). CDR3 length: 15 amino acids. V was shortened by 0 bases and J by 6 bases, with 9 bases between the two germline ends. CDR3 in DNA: TGTGCCAGCAGTTTATCCAGGGTCCCTAATTCACCCCTCCACTTT. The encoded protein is CASSLSRVPNSPLHF.

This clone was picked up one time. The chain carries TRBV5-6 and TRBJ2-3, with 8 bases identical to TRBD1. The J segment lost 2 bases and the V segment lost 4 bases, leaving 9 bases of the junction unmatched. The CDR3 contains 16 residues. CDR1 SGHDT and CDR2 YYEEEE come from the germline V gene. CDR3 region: CASSPFGQGHTDTQYF. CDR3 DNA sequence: TGTGCCAGCAGCCCATTCGGACAGGGACACACAGATACGCAGTATTTT.